The following is a T cell receptor (beta chain) sequence with its context. As yet, its antigen is unknown. This sample is part of a study of cytomegalovirus exposure and HLA in healthy donors. Regarding the study as a whole: In vitro, a few CMV-associated chains proved specific for CMV antigens. There were some 150 TCR beta chains listed as cytomegalovirus-associated. Rarity characterized most TCR sequences, yet some public TCRs appeared in many donors. Within the roughly 120 validation repertoires, first-cohort TCR clusters tended to co-occur, according to a later analysis.

The V gene end was trimmed by 3 bases and the J gene end by 10 bases; junction bases not matched to a gene: 8. CDR1 is SGHDT, CDR2 YYEEEE, per germline. This CDR3 is 15 amino acids long. Sequencing used immunoSEQ multiplex PCR; TCRdb keeps in-frame clones, though not all of them. The sample has fewer than 200,000 clones, about nine tenths seen once; the top ten hold roughly 3%. Input material: PBMCs. The TCR originated in a young man in good health and CMV-seropositive. The chain links TRBV5-6 to TRBJ2-1; 12 bases fit TRBD2. CDR3 region: CASSSGLAGLGEQFF. The CDR3 nucleotides read TGTGCCAGCAGCTCGGGACTAGCGGGTCTCGGGGAGCAGTTCTTC.